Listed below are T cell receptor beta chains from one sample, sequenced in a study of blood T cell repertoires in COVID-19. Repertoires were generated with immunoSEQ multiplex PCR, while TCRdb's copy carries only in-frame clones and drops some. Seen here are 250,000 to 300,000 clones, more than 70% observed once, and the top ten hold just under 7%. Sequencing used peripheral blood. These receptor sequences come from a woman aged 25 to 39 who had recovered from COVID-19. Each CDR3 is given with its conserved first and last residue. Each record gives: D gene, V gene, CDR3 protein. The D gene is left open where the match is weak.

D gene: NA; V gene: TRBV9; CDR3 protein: CASSVAQLEVYGYTF
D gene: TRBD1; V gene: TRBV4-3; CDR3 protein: CASSQDAGGMAGANVLTF
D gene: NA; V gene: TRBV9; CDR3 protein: CASSPSGVENEQFF
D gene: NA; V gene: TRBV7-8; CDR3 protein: CASSPMEGSPLHF
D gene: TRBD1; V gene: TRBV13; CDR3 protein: CASSLGLADRTGQYF
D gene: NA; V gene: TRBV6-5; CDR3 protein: CASNKIQSGELFF
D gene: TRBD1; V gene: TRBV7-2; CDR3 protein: CASSLVRGQRPFGYTF
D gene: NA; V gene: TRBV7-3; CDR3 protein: CASSLQAQGTDTQYF
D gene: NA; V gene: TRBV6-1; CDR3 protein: CASSEGVIPQGLNYGYTF
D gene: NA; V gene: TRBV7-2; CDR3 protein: CASSFSWNTEAFF
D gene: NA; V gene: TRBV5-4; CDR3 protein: CASSPPDRRTYGYTF
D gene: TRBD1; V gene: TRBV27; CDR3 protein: CASSWGQGYEQYF
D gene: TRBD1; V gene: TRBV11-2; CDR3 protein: CASSFTGGFSEFEQYF
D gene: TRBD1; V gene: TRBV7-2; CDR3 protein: CASSLGQADSPLHF
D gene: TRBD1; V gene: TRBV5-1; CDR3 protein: CASSPASGTGFNYGYTF
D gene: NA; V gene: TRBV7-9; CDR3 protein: CASSPSFRGSEQFF
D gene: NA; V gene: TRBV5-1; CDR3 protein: CASTDTGLNIQYF
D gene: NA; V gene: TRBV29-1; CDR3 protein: CSVARQRNQPQHF
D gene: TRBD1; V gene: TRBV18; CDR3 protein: CASSPDGQAPRSPLHF
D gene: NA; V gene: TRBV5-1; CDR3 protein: CASSLQGRGDTQYF
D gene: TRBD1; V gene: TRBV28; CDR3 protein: CASSQSQGVVNQPQHF
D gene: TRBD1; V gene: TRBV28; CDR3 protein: CASSPRGTGKYDEQYF
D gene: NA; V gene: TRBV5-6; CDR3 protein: CASSLGQTYGYTF
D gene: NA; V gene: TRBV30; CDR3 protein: CAWSHPDQRGDYGYTF
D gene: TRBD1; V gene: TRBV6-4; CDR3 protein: CASSETGTGDETQYF
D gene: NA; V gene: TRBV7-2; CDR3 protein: CASSLGQNTEAFF
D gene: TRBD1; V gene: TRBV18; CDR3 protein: CASSPEQGGNSPLHF
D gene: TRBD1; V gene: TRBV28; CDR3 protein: CASSGRDSVNYGYTF
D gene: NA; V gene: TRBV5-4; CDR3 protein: CASSPGGGANYGYTF
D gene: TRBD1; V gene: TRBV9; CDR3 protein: CASSSGQGHQPQHF
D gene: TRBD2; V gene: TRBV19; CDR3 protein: CASSPRGRGGNIQYF
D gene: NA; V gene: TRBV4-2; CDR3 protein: CASSPLYRESGANVLTF
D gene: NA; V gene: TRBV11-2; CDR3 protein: CASSLQPFVTYYEQYF
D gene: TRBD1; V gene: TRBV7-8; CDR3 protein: CASSFDLDRGLSEQYF
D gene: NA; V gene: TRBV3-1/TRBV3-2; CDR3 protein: CASTPGWPDTQYF
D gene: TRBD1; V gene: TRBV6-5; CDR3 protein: CASSRGQGDEQYF
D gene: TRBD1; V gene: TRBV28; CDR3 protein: CATYLRTGNEQYF
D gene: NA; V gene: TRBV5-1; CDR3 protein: CASREGLTEAFF
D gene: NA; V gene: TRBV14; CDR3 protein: CASSQEIGQLYEQYF